Reported below is one T cell receptor beta chain. The antigen remains unidentified. Original data processing: A distant-metastasis classifier for papillary thyroid cancer was built using CDR3 differences across clinicopathological groups. TCRdb re-called clones from the PCR reads using MiXCR. The V and J calls and clone size come from TCRdb's table, not from the authors' own analysis. The sample holds around 16,000 clones, roughly 27% seen once. Each patient went into thyroid surgery without having received any treatment. The data are from a study of metastatic and nonmetastatic thyroid tumors. Turning to the study itself: Across peripheral blood and tumor or nodule tissue samples taken from malignant and benign thyroid patients, the repertoires were compared with one another. General study points: Malignant tumors reportedly showed significantly higher TCR beta diversity than benign nodules in both blood and tumor.

The CDR3 is 13 residues long. In germline, CDR1 is SGHTA, CDR2 FQGNSA. The V gene end was trimmed by 5 bases and the J gene end by 3 bases; junction bases not matched to a gene: 3. Sequencing was performed on adjacent normal tissue. The receptor comes from a female donor with papillary thyroid cancer or a benign thyroid nodule (not recorded which). Some clones in this sample may be carry-over from other donors' samples. The chain uses TRBV7-2 and TRBJ2-7; 8 bases are shared with TRBD2. This CDR3 reads CASSPRGGYEQYF. The CDR3, as DNA: TGTGCCAGCAGCCCCCGGGGGGGCTACGAGCAGTACTTC.